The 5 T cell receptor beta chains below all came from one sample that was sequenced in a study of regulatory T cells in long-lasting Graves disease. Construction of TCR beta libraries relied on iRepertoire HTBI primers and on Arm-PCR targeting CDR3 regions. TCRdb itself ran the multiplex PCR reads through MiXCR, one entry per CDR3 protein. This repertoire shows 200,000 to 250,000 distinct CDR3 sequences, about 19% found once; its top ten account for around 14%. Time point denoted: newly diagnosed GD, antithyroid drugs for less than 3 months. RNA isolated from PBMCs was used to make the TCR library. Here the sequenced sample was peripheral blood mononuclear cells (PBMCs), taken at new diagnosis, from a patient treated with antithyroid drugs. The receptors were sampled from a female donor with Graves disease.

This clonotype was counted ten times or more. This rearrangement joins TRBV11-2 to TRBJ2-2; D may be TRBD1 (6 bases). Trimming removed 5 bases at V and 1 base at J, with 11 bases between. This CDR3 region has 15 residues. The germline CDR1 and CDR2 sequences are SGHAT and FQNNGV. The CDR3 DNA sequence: TGTGCCAGCAGCATCAGGGGTCGGAACACCGGGGAGCTGTTTTTT. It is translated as CASSIRGRNTGELFF.

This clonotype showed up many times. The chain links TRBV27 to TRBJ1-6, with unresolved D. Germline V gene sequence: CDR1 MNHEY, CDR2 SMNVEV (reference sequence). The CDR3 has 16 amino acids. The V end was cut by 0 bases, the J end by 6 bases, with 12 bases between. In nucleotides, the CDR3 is TGTGCCAGCAGTTTATCGGACCGAGAGCGTAATTCACCCCTCCACTTT. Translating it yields CASSLSDRERNSPLHF.

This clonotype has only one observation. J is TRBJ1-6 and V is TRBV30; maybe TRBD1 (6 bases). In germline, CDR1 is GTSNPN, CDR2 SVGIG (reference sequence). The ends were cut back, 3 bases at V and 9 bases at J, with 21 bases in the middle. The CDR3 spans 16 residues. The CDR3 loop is CAWSVPPTGWGSPLHF. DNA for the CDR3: TGTGCCTGGAGCGTACCCCCGACAGGTTGGGGTTCACCCCTCCACTTT.

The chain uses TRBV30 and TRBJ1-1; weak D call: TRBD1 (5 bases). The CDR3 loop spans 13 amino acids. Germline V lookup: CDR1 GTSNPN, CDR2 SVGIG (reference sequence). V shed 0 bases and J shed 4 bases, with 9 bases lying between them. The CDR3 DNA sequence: TGTGCCTGGAGTGTAAGGCAGGGCACTGAAGCTTTCTTT. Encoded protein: CAWSVRQGTEAFF.

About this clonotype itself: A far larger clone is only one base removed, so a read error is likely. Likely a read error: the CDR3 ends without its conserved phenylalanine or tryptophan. The CDR3 loop is CASSLRVDIQYL. Here the CDR3 DNA reads TGTGCCAGCAGCTTAAGGGTCGACATTCAGTACCTC. The J gene is TRBJ2-4, the V gene TRBV7-9; D gene unclear. Looked up from germline, CDR1 is SEHNR and CDR2 is FQNEAQ (reference sequence). V shed 2 bases and J shed 8 bases, with 7 bases lying between them. The CDR3 is 12 residues long.